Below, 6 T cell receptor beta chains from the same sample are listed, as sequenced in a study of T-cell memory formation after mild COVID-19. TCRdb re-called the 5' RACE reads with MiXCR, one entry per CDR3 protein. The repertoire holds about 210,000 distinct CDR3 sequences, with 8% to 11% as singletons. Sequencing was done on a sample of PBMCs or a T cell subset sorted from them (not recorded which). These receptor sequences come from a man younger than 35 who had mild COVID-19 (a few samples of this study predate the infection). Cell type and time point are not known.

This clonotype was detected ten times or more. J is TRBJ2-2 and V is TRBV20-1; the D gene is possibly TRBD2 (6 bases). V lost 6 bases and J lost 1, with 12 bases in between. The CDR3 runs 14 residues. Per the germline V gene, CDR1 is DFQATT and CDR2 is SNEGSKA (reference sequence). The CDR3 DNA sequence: TGCAGTGCCGCGGGACCTATGAACACCGGGGAGCTGTTTTTT. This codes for CSAAGPMNTGELFF.

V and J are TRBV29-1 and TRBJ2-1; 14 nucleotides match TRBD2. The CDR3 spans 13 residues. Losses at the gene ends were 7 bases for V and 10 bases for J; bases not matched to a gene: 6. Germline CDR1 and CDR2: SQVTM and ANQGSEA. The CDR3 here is CSAGTSGGSEQFF. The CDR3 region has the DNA TGCAGCGCCGGGACTAGCGGGGGTTCGGAGCAGTTCTTC.

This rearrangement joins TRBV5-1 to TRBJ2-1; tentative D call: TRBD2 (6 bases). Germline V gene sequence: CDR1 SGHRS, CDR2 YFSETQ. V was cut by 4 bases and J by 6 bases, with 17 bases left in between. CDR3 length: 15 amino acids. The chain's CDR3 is CASSPMGDFTNEQFF. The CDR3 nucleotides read TGCGCCAGCAGCCCCATGGGGGACTTTACCAATGAGCAGTTCTTC.

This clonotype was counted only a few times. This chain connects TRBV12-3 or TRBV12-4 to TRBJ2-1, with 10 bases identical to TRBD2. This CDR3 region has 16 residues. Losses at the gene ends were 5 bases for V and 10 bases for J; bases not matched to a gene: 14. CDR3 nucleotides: TGTGCCAGCAGTCCATTCGGGAGCGGGGGGGCGCAGGAGCAGTTCTTC. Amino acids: CASSPFGSGGAQEQFF.

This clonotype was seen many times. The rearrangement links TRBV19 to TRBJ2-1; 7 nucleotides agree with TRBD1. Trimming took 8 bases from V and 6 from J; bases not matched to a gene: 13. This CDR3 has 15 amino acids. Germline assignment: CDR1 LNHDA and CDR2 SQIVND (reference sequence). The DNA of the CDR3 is TGTGCCAGTGGACGACAGGGTATCGGGATCAATGAGCAGTTCTTC. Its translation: CASGRQGIGINEQFF.

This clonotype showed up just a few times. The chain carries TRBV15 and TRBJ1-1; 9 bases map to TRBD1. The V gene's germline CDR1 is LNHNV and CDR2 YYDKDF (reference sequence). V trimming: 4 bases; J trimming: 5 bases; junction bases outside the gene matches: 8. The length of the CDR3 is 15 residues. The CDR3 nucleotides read TGTGCCACCAGCACCGGGACAGGGACCAAGACTGAAGCTTTCTTT. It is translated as CATSTGTGTKTEAFF.